The T cell receptor beta chain described here comes from a study of blood T cells in healthy people across ages. The study's findings and limits: With unsorted PBMCs, a conclusive comparison of naive versus antigen-experienced cells was not possible. Higher diversity and more naive CD4+ cells were features of long-lived donors, compared to aged donors.

Germline-derived CDR1 and CDR2 are KGHDR and SFDVKD. The CDR3 extends over 13 amino acids. The V end lost 3 bases, the J end lost 0 bases, and 4 bases lay between the germline ends. The donors, all healthy, were Caucasians living in Russia, aged roughly 6 to 100. Isolation recovered at least 6 million PBMCs from every sample. Primers used in a second PCR of about 7 to 12 cycles were a sample-barcoded 5' primer and a J-beta primer mix. One entry per CDR3 protein results from TCRdb running MiXCR on the 5' RACE reads. The data contain 650,000 to 900,000 distinct CDR3 sequences, under 80% of them singletons. Notes on this clonotype: Its target is unknown.

Sequencing was performed on blood. The J gene is TRBJ2-5, the V gene TRBV24-1; D gene unclear. This TCR was sampled from a man aged 25 to 40 in good health. The CDR3 spells CATSDAHQETQYF. CDR3 nucleotide sequence: TGTGCCACCAGTGATGCCCACCAAGAGACCCAGTACTTC.